What follows is one T cell receptor (beta chain) and its context. CDR3 length: 12 residues. Deletions cut 4 bases from V and 4 bases from J, with 8 bases between. The germline gives CDR1 SGHAT, CDR2 FQNNGV. The data were taken from a study of radiotherapy plus CTLA-4 blockade in lung cancer. TCRdb keeps only in-frame clones here, not all; method: immunoSEQ multiplex PCR. Here the sample spans approximately 48,000 clones, approximately 84% being singletons. This sample comprised peripheral blood, obtained from a patient treated with radiotherapy plus ipilimumab. The chain links TRBV11-2 to TRBJ2-7; D unclear. The receptor was derived from a human donor with non-small cell lung cancer whose response to radiotherapy plus ipilimumab could not be evaluated. CDR3 loop: CASSYDIYEQYF. In nucleotides, the CDR3 is TGTGCCAGCAGCTACGACATTTACGAGCAGTACTTC.